This entry features one T cell receptor beta chain sequence. These data belong to a study of blood T cell repertoires in COVID-19. Sequencing used immunoSEQ multiplex PCR; TCRdb keeps in-frame clones, though not all of them. The sample holds around 99,000 clones, 90% seen once. This receptor was identified in a man between 45 and 60 years old with acute or convalescent COVID-19. Sequenced input: peripheral blood.

CDR3 DNA: TGCAGCGTTGTCACGCGGGACTCGGCCTACGAGCAGTACTTC. It encodes CSVVTRDSAYEQYF. The genes are TRBV29-1 and TRBJ2-7, with D perhaps TRBD2 (6 bases). Germline CDR1 reads SQVTM; CDR2 reads ANQGSEA. CDR3 size: 14 residues. The V end was cut by 4 bases, the J end by 2 bases, with 15 bases between.